Presented here are 14 T cell receptor beta chains from one specimen sequenced in a study of blood T cell repertoires in COVID-19. Sequencing was performed with immunoSEQ multiplex PCR; in TCRdb, only in-frame clones are kept and a portion is missing. The data hold approximately 260,000 clones, with roughly 88% observed a single time. Source material: PBMCs or T cells enriched from blood (not recorded which). The receptors derive from a woman between 40 and 50 years old with acute COVID-19.

Here the CDR3 DNA reads TGCGCCAGCAGTGATCCCCAAGCGGGGAACTACAATGAGCAGTTCTTC. Its translation: CASSDPQAGNYNEQFF. The J gene is TRBJ2-1, the V gene TRBV10-2; the match to TRBD2 covers 7 bases. J was trimmed by 3 bases and V by 3 bases; bases with no gene match: 8. Germline loops: CDR1 WSHSY, CDR2 SAAADI. The CDR3 consists of 16 residues.

The V gene is TRBV12-3 or TRBV12-4, the J gene TRBJ2-3; D is unclear. V gave up 4 bases and J gave up 5 bases, with 7 bases separating them. CDR3 size: 12 residues. The CDR3 loop reads CASSSYGDTQYF. The CDR3 DNA is TGTGCCAGCAGTTCGTACGGAGATACGCAGTATTTT.

J is TRBJ2-1 and V is TRBV5-1, with 14 bases lining up with TRBD2. Germline V gene lookup returns CDR1 SGHRS and CDR2 YFSETQ. J gave up 6 bases and V 5 bases, and 10 bases lay outside the gene matches. The length of the CDR3 is 17 residues. The CDR3 loop is CASSPGLAGEWGNEQFF. The CDR3 DNA reads as TGCGCCAGCAGTCCGGGACTAGCGGGAGAATGGGGCAATGAGCAGTTCTTC.

The chain carries TRBV5-1 and TRBJ2-7; 11 nucleotides agree with TRBD1. There are 14 residues in the CDR3. The V gene's germline CDR1 is SGHRS and CDR2 YFSETQ. With V trimmed by 4 bases and J by 6 bases, 6 bases remained unmatched. CDR3 in DNA: TGCGCCAGCAGCCCCTGGACAGGGGGCGTCGAGCAGTACGTC. Its translation is CASSPWTGGVEQYV.

J is TRBJ2-1 and V is TRBV11-3; 7 nucleotides align to TRBD2. Per the germline V gene, CDR1 is SGHNT and CDR2 is YENEEA. The CDR3 covers 14 residues. Germline trimming cut 3 bases from V and 8 bases from J; bases unmatched to any gene: 7. The CDR3 sequence is CASSFGLEADEQFF. For the CDR3, the DNA is TGTGCCAGCAGCTTTGGACTAGAGGCCGATGAGCAGTTCTTC.

The genes are TRBV21-1 and TRBJ2-2; no check of the table's D call, TRBD1, against the DNA was made. TRBV21-1 is a pseudogene locus. This CDR3 has 16 amino acids. The CDR3 reads CASYGQGNSNTGELFF. Here the CDR3 DNA reads TGTGCCAGCTACGGACAAGGGAACTCGAACACCGGGGAGCTGTTTTTT.

This chain joins TRBV5-1 and TRBJ2-7; perhaps TRBD2 as D (6 bases). The ends were cut back, 5 bases at V and 5 bases at J, with 20 bases in the middle. This CDR3 comprises 15 residues. Germline V gene lookup returns CDR1 SGHRS and CDR2 YFSETQ. The CDR3 region is CASREGPSGSDEQYF. The CDR3 DNA is TGCGCCAGCAGGGAGGGTCCTAGTGGGTCCGACGAGCAGTACTTC.

This chain uses TRBV11-2 with TRBJ2-1; 8 nucleotides agree with TRBD2. Germline V lookup: CDR1 SGHAT, CDR2 FQNNGV. The J segment lost 0 bases and the V segment lost 3 bases, leaving 10 bases of the junction unmatched. The CDR3 runs 18 residues. CDR3 DNA: TGTGCCAGCAGCTTTAGGGTGTCAAGCGGGAGCTCCTACAATGAGCAGTTCTTC. Translating it yields CASSFRVSSGSSYNEQFF.

The gene calls are TRBV28 and TRBJ2-7; 7 bases line up with TRBD2. V was pared by 2 bases and J by 4 bases, with 8 bases of the junction left unmatched. There are 15 residues in the CDR3. Germline V gives CDR1 MDHEN, CDR2 SYDVKM. CDR3 region: CASSLGGSLTYEQYF. The CDR3 bases are TGTGCCAGCAGTTTAGGCGGGAGCTTAACTTACGAGCAGTACTTC.

The V call is TRBV28, the J call TRBJ1-2; 8 bases align to TRBD1. The germline V gene encodes CDR1 MDHEN and CDR2 SYDVKM. CDR3 length: 17 residues. V lost 7 bases and J lost 5; bases outside the gene matches: 18. The CDR3 here is CASTRWPTGQDLYGYTF. The CDR3 DNA reads as TGTGCCAGCACCCGGTGGCCGACGGGACAGGACTTGTATGGCTACACCTTC.

The chain recombines TRBV9 with TRBJ2-2; TRBD2 matches at 13 bases. The CDR3 totals 18 residues. Losses at the gene ends were 4 bases for V and 2 bases for J; bases not matched to a gene: 8. Germline V gene sequence: CDR1 SGDLS, CDR2 YYNGEE. CDR3 nucleotides: TGTGCCAGCAGCCTGAGACTAGCGGGAGGTTCTAACACCGGGGAGCTGTTTTTT. Its translation is CASSLRLAGGSNTGELFF.

The rearrangement links TRBV6-1 to TRBJ1-2, with D tentatively TRBD1 (5 bases). Germline V gene data show CDR1 as MNHNS and CDR2 as SASEGT. This CDR3 is built from 17 residues. Trimming cost V 1 base and J 8 bases, with 23 bases left between them. CDR3 protein: CASSEVAGSPTGGGYTF. The CDR3 DNA reads TGTGCCAGCAGTGAAGTGGCAGGGTCCCCAACTGGAGGGGGCTACACCTTC.

The chain is built from TRBV11-2 and TRBJ2-7; a possible D gene is TRBD2 (6 bases). Germline loops: CDR1 SGHAT, CDR2 FQNNGV. V gave up 2 bases and J gave up 0 bases, with 8 bases separating them. The CDR3 runs to 14 residues. Here the CDR3 reads CASSLKLASYEQYV. CDR3 sequence (DNA): TGTGCCAGCAGCTTAAAACTAGCCTCCTACGAGCAGTACGTC.

The V and J genes are TRBV5-4 and TRBJ2-7; D is uncertain. The CDR3 covers 15 residues. Germline V CDR1 and CDR2: SGHNT, YYREEE (reference sequence). Trimming pared 0 bases from V and 0 bases from J, leaving 10 bases between. The CDR3, as DNA: TGTGCCAGCAGCTTGGGAGAGGCGGTCTCCTACGAGCAGTACTTC. Amino acids: CASSLGEAVSYEQYF.